The 14 T cell receptor beta chains below come from one sample, sequenced in a study of OX40 agonist ivuxolimab in advanced cancers. Sequenced by immunoSEQ multiplex PCR; TCRdb stores in-frame clones only, minus some. The table lists about 34,000 clones, roughly 80% of them singletons. The source was CD4+ or CD8+ T cells sorted from blood, collected in a trial of the OX40 agonist ivuxolimab. These receptors came from an adult with an advanced solid tumor such as melanoma, head and neck, liver or kidney cancer.

The count of this clone is one. The chain links TRBV7-3 to TRBJ1-1, with D perhaps matching TRBD1 (5 bases). Germline V gene sequence: CDR1 SGHTA, CDR2 FQGTGA. The CDR3 has 18 residues. The V gene lost 5 bases and the J gene lost 0 bases, with 22 bases spanning the gap. The CDR3 spells CASSPGISGRRLNTEAFF. Written as DNA, the CDR3 is TGTGCCAGCAGCCCAGGAATCTCGGGACGTAGATTGAACACTGAAGCTTTCTTT.

V is TRBV7-2 and J is TRBJ2-7, with TRBD1 matching over 10 bases. V dropped 7 bases and J dropped 6; count of bases not matched to a gene: 9. CDR1 is SGHTA, CDR2 FQGNSA, per germline. This CDR3 spans 14 amino acids. CDR3 amino acids: CASNFGTGAVEQYF. The CDR3 bases are TGTGCCAGCAACTTCGGGACAGGGGCAGTCGAGCAGTACTTC.

A few counts support this clone. The chain joins TRBV6-5 to TRBJ2-2, with TRBD1 as a possible D gene (5 bases). Germline V gene data show CDR1 as MNHEY and CDR2 as SVGAGI. The CDR3 consists of 13 residues. The CDR3 nucleotides are TGTGCTCACGGCAGGGATCGAGGCGGGGAGCTGTTTTTT. It encodes CAHGRDRGGELFF.

The chain recombines TRBV11-2 with TRBJ2-3; 14 bases agree with TRBD2. From germline, CDR1 is SGHAT and CDR2 FQNNGV. After removal of 3 bases from V and 4 bases from J, the junction contained 6 bases not matched to a gene. This CDR3 comprises 17 residues. As DNA, the CDR3 is TGTGCCAGCAGCTTGCCCCGACTAGCGGGAGGGCCAGATACGCAGTATTTT. As protein: CASSLPRLAGGPDTQYF. The entire variable domain, with the rest obtained from reference TRBV11-2 and TRBJ2-3, is as follows: EAGVAQSPRYKIIEKRQSVAFWCNPISGHATLYWYQQILGQGPKLLIQFQNNGVVDDSQLPKDRFSAERLKGVDSTLKIQPAKLEDSAVYLCASSLPRLAGGPDTQYFGPGTRLTVL.

This clone was seen a single time. This sequence joins TRBV7-2 and TRBJ2-6; unclear D gene. The V end was cut by 3 bases, the J end by 2 bases, with 2 bases between. CDR1 and CDR2 (germline): SGHTA, FQGNSA. CDR3 length: 13 residues. CDR3 DNA sequence: TGTGCCAGCAGCTTTACTGGGGCCAACGTCCTGACTTTC. This sequence encodes CASSFTGANVLTF.

The J gene is TRBJ1-5, the V gene TRBV30, with a tentative D call TRBD1 (5 bases). CDR3 length: 15 amino acids. With 0 bases removed from V and 9 bases from J, the gap between germline ends came to 18 bases. The germline V gene encodes CDR1 GTSNPN and CDR2 SVGIG (reference sequence). The CDR3 loop is CAWSVPTANVGPQHF. The CDR3 DNA is TGTGCCTGGAGTGTCCCGACAGCCAACGTAGGGCCCCAGCATTTT.

V gene TRBV5-5 combines with J gene TRBJ1-5, with D unclear. Trimming pared 4 bases from V and 4 bases from J, leaving 9 bases between. The CDR3 spans 13 residues. CDR1 and CDR2 from the germline V gene are SGHKS and YYEKEE (reference sequence). The CDR3 nucleotides are TGTGCCAGCAGCCGTAACAAGAATCAGCCCCAGCATTTT. Protein sequence: CASSRNKNQPQHF.

The rearrangement joins TRBV5-4 to TRBJ2-7; no clear D. V shed 0 bases and J shed 3 bases, with 4 bases lying between them. CDR1 and CDR2 from the germline V gene are SGHNT and YYREEE (reference sequence). This CDR3 has 12 residues. The CDR3 DNA reads as TGTGCCAGCAGCTTGGGTCACTACGAGCAGTACTTC. Translation gives CASSLGHYEQYF. The full variable domain, rest sourced from reference TRBV5-4 and TRBJ2-7, is ETGVTQSPTHLIKTRGQQVTLRCSSQSGHNTVSWYQQALGQGPQFIFQYYREEENGRGNFPPRFSGLQFPNYSSELNVNALELDDSALYLCASSLGHYEQYFGPGTRLTVT.

This sequence joins TRBV7-9 and TRBJ2-1; D ambiguous. The CDR3 is made up of 14 amino acids. Germline lookup yields CDR1 SEHNR and CDR2 FQNEAQ (reference sequence). V was clipped by 0 bases and J by 7 bases, with 10 bases between them. The CDR3 sequence: CASSLAGISNEQFF. The CDR3, as DNA: TGTGCCAGCAGCTTAGCGGGAATTTCGAATGAGCAGTTCTTC.

This rearrangement joins TRBV28 to TRBJ2-5; D is uncertain. The J call could be wrong; TRBJ2-7 is a better fit for the DNA end. Germline V gene sequence: CDR1 MDHEN, CDR2 SYDVKM. This CDR3 has 12 amino acids. The CDR3 protein is CASSLIFDEQYF. The CDR3 DNA reads TGTGCCAGCAGTTTAATTTTTGACGAGCAGTACTTC.

The J gene is TRBJ2-7, the V gene TRBV30; 8 nucleotides match TRBD2. Germline V lookup: CDR1 GTSNPN, CDR2 SVGIG (reference sequence). The junction had 1 base not matched to a gene; V was cut back by 3 bases and J by 0 bases. This CDR3 has 13 residues. The CDR3 reads CAWRLAASYEQYF. The CDR3 DNA sequence: TGTGCCTGGAGACTAGCGGCCTCCTACGAGCAGTACTTC.

The gene calls are TRBV5-4 and TRBJ1-2; no firm D call. The CDR3 is 15 amino acids. The germline V gene encodes CDR1 SGHNT and CDR2 YYREEE (reference sequence). With 3 bases removed from V and 5 bases from J, the gap between germline ends came to 17 bases. CDR3 in amino acids: CASSSKGPAGYGYTF. CDR3 DNA sequence: TGTGCCAGCAGCTCTAAGGGTCCGGCGGGGTATGGCTACACCTTC.

The chain recombines TRBV4-3 with TRBJ2-7, with 7 positions matching TRBD2. In germline, CDR1 is LGHNA, CDR2 YSLEER. CDR3 size: 15 residues. With V trimmed by 1 base and J by 3 bases, 6 bases remained unmatched. CDR3 bases: TGCGCCAGCAGCCAAGGGCGGGAGAAACTCTACGAGCAGTACTTC. Translating it yields CASSQGREKLYEQYF.

The V and J genes are TRBV18 and TRBJ1-4; D is ambiguous. The CDR3 extends over 13 amino acids. Per germline, CDR1 KGHSH and CDR2 LQKENI. Deletions cut 5 bases from V and 8 bases from J, with 12 bases between. CDR3 loop: CASSKGLEEKLFF. The CDR3 region has the DNA TGTGCCAGCTCAAAAGGGCTGGAAGAAAAACTGTTTTTT.